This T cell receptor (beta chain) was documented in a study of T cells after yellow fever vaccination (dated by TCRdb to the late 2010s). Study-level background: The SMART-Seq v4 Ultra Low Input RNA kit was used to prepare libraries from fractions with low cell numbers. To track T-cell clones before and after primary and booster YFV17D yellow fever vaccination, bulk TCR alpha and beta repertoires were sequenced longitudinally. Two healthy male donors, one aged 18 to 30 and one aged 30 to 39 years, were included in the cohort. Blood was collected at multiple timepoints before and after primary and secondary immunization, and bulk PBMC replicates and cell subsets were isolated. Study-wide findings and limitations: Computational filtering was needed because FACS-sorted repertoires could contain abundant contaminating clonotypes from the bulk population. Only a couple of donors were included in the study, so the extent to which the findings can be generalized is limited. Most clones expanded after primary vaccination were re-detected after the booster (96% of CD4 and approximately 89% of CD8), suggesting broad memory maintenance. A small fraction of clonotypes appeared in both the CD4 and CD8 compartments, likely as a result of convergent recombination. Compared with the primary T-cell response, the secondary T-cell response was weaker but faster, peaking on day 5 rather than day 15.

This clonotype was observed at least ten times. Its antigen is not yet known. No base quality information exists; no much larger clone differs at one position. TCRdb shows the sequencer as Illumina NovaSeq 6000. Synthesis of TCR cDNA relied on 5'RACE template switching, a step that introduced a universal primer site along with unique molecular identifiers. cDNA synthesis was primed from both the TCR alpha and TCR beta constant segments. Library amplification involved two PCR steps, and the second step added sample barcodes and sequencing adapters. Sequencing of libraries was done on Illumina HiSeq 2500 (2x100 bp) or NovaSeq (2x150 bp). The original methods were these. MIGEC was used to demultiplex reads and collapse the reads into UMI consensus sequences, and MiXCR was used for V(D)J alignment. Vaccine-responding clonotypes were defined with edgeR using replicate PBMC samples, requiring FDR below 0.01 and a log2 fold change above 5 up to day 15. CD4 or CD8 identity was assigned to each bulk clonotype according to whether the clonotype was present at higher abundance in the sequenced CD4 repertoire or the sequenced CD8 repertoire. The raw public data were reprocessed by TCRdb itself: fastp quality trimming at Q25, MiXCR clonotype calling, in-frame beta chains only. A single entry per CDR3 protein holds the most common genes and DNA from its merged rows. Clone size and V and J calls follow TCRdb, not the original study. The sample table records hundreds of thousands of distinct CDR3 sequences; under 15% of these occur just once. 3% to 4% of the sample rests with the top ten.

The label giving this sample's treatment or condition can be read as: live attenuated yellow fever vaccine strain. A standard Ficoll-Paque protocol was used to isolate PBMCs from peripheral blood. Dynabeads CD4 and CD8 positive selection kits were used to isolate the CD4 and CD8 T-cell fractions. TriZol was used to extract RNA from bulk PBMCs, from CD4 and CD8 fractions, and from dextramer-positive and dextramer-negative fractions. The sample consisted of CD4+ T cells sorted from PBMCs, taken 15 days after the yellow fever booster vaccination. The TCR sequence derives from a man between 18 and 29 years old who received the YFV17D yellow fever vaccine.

The CDR3 loop reads CASSLRQGNQPQHF. The DNA sequence is TGTGCCAGCAGCCTTCGACAGGGGAATCAGCCCCAGCATTTT. The chain links TRBV7-2 with TRBJ1-5; 8 bases in between match TRBD1. The CDR3 goes from the cysteine to the phenylalanine over 14 residues. CDR3 DNA only is kept here, 42 bases in frame from base 1. According to the germline V gene, CDR1 reads SGHTA and CDR2 reads FQGNSA. V is trimmed back by 5 bases and J by 4 bases, and the junction contains 4 bases that no gene match accounts for.